The 10 T cell receptor beta chains presented below share a single source sample, sequenced in a study of T-cell reconstitution after alpha-beta-depleted transplantation in children. Molecular barcoding with unique molecular identifiers was used for the TCRbeta library. TCRdb ran MiXCR on the PCR reads and lists one entry per CDR3 protein. The sample carries about 250,000 distinct CDR3 sequences, roughly a quarter recorded once. The material was PBMCs, mostly from graft donor cells, obtained 360 days after TCRalphabeta/CD19-depleted stem cell transplant. Every receptor here comes from a female patient aged 2-9 years who had a stem cell transplant for congenital amegakaryocytic thrombocytopenia, so the T cells may come from the graft donor.

The rearrangement links TRBV18 to TRBJ1-2; D gene uncertain. This CDR3 contains 14 residues. V lost 3 bases and J 6 bases, leaving 14 bases between the germline ends. Germline CDR1 and CDR2: KGHSH and LQKENI. The CDR3 region is CASSPISAGNGYTF. The CDR3 DNA reads TGTGCCAGCTCACCCATTTCGGCGGGTAATGGCTACACCTTC.

There are a few counts of this clonotype. The V call is TRBV10-3, the J call TRBJ1-1, with D perhaps TRBD1 (5 bases). Germline-derived CDR1 and CDR2 are ENHRY and SYGVKD. The CDR3 length is 13 residues. Trimming shortened V by 4 bases and J by 2 bases, and 8 bases separated the two germline ends. This chain's CDR3 is CAISVTDNTEAFF. CDR3 DNA: TGTGCCATCAGTGTGACAGACAACACTGAAGCTTTCTTT.

The chain joins TRBV5-1 to TRBJ2-7; D unclear. The CDR3 is made up of 13 amino acids. In germline, CDR1 is SGHRS, CDR2 YFSETQ. V was shortened by 2 bases and J by 2 bases, with 8 bases between the two germline ends. Written as DNA, the CDR3 is TGCGCCAGCAGCTTACTCGATGCCTACGAGCAGTACTTC. It codes for CASSLLDAYEQYF. Combining the CDR3 with reference TRBV5-1 and TRBJ2-7 gives the whole variable domain KAGVTQTPRYLIKTRGQQVTLSCSPISGHRSVSWYQQTPGQGLQFLFEYFSETQRNKGNFPGRFSGRQFSNSRSEMNVSTLELGDSALYLCASSLLDAYEQYFGPGTRLTVT.

This clonotype has just a few counts. This chain links TRBV29-1 with TRBJ2-1, with TRBD2 identical over 12 bases. The germline V gene encodes CDR1 SQVTM and CDR2 ANQGSEA. The CDR3 is made up of 14 amino acids. Trimming cost V 7 bases and J 8 bases; bases outside gene matches: 9. The CDR3 DNA sequence: TGCAGCGCCCATTCCGGGACTAGCGGGCATGAGCAGTTCTTC. Protein sequence: CSAHSGTSGHEQFF.

This clonotype was counted only a few times. This rearrangement joins TRBV20-1 to TRBJ2-1, with D perhaps matching TRBD1 (6 bases). This CDR3 is built from 14 residues. CDR1 DFQATT and CDR2 SNEGSKA come from the germline V gene (reference sequence). V was shortened by 4 bases and J by 6 bases, with 16 bases between the two germline ends. The CDR3 here is CSAKRVTGSNEQFF. The CDR3 coding sequence is TGCAGTGCTAAAAGAGTTACAGGGAGCAATGAGCAGTTCTTC.

The chain is built from TRBV5-1 and TRBJ2-1; the D gene could be TRBD1 or TRBD2 (5 bases each). V lost 5 bases and J lost 1, with 10 bases in between. CDR1 and CDR2 (germline): SGHRS, YFSETQ. This CDR3 has 14 residues. CDR3 sequence reads: CASRFEGSYNEQFF. CDR3 sequence (DNA): TGCGCCAGCAGATTTGAGGGGTCCTACAATGAGCAGTTCTTC.

This clonotype was seen a handful of times. V and J are TRBV20-1 and TRBJ1-1; 10 nucleotides agree with TRBD1. The length of the CDR3 is 16 residues. The V and J ends lost 1 base and 2 bases, in that order; junction bases with no gene match: 7. Germline CDR1 and CDR2: DFQATT and SNEGSKA (reference sequence). The CDR3 region has the DNA TGCAGTGCTAGAGTTACCCGGGACAGGGGAAACACTGAAGCTTTCTTT. Translated: CSARVTRDRGNTEAFF.

This clonotype has a count of ten or more. In DNA form, the CDR3 reads TGTGCCAGCAGTTTAAGGGCAGGGAGCTACGAGCAGTACTTC. Its translation is CASSLRAGSYEQYF. The V call is TRBV28, the J call TRBJ2-7; D possibly matches TRBD1 or TRBD2 (5 bases each). The V end was cut by 2 bases, the J end by 3 bases, with 11 bases between. Looked up from germline, CDR1 is MDHEN and CDR2 is SYDVKM. The CDR3 extends over 14 amino acids.

This clonotype was observed a few times. CDR3 coding DNA: TGTGCCAGCAGGAGGGACAGGAACTCCTACGAGCAGTACTTC. Translated: CASRRDRNSYEQYF. V usage is TRBV7-2 and J usage is TRBJ2-7, with TRBD1 matching over 8 bases. Germline loops: CDR1 SGHTA, CDR2 FQGNSA. Trimming at V came to 6 bases and at J to 0 bases, leaving 4 bases not matched to a gene. This CDR3 spans 14 amino acids.

This clonotype was observed at least ten times. V gene TRBV5-5 combines with J gene TRBJ2-1; 9 positions match TRBD1. The V gene's germline CDR1 is SGHKS and CDR2 YYEKEE (reference sequence). CDR3 length equals 15 residues. Trimming removed 2 bases from V and 4 bases from J; junction bases left unmatched: 4. The CDR3 DNA is TGTGCCAGCAGCTTACCGGGACAGGGATACAATGAGCAGTTCTTC. It yields the protein CASSLPGQGYNEQFF.